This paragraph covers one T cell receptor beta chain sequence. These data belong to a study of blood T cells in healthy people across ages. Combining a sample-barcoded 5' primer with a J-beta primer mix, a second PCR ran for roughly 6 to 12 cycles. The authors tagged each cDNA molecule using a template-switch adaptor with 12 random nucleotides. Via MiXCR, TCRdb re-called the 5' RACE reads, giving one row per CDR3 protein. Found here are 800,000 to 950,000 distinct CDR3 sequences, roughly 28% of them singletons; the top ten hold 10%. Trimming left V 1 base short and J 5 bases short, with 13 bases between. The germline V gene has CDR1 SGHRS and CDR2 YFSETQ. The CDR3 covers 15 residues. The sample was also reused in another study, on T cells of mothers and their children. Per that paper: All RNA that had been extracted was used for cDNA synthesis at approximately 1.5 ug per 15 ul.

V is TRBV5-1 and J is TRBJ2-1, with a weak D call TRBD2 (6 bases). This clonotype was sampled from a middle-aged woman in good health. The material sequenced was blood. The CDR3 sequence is CASSLSGPLNNEQFF. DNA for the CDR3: TGCGCCAGCAGCTTGAGCGGGCCCCTAAACAATGAGCAGTTCTTC.